A single sample is the source of the 22 T cell receptor beta chains below, sequenced in a study of liver allograft versus peripheral blood T cells. Study information: Peripheral blood of the recipients supplied T cell receptor repertoires that were compared with those in transplanted livers.

TCRdb re-derived calls from the reads in MiXCR, one entry per CDR3 protein. The sample lists several thousand distinct CDR3 sequences, approximately 15% occurring once. The receptors stem from a human patient who had a liver transplant. The graft donor may have given rise to some T cells.

The chain carries TRBV5-5 and TRBJ1-6; D gene ambiguous. Germline CDR1 and CDR2: SGHKS and YYEKEE (reference sequence). This CDR3 spans 16 amino acids. V lost 0 bases and J 0 bases, leaving 7 bases between the germline ends. The CDR3 reads CASSLDWSSYNSPLHF. The CDR3 nucleotides are TGTGCCAGCAGCTTGGACTGGAGCTCCTATAATTCACCCCTCCACTTT. Complete variable domain (other parts from reference TRBV5-5 and TRBJ1-6): DAGVTQSPTHLIKTRGQQVTLRCSPISGHKSVSWYQQVLGQGPQFIFQYYEKEERGRGNFPDRFSARQFPNYSSELNVNALLLGDSALYLCASSLDWSSYNSPLHFGNGTRLTVT.

In its sample, this clonotype ranks as medium-sized. The chain joins TRBV19 to TRBJ1-1; perhaps TRBD1 as D (5 bases). Germline V CDR1 and CDR2: LNHDA, SQIVND (reference sequence). The CDR3 extends over 17 amino acids. V gave up 1 base and J gave up 4 bases, with 19 bases separating them. The CDR3 DNA reads as TGTGCCAGTAGTATAGTGGGAACAGGAACATGGGCCACTGAAGCTTTCTTT. This sequence encodes CASSIVGTGTWATEAFF. The entire variable domain, with the rest obtained from reference TRBV19 and TRBJ1-1, is as follows: DGGITQSPKYLFRKEGQNVTLSCEQNLNHDAMYWYRQDPGQGLRLIYYSQIVNDFQKGDIAEGYSVSREKKESFPLTVTSAQKNPTAFYLCASSIVGTGTWATEAFFGQGTRLTVV.

This clonotype showed up just a few times. The rearrangement links TRBV19 to TRBJ2-5; D call uncertain. The CDR3 totals 13 residues. Between the trimmed V and J ends, which lost 6 bases and 4 bases, there was a span of 12 bases. CDR1 and CDR2 (germline): LNHDA, SQIVND (reference sequence). CDR3 sequence: CASSRSTPETQYF. CDR3 DNA: TGTGCCAGTAGCAGGAGTACTCCAGAGACCCAGTACTTC.

The chain is built from TRBV9 and TRBJ1-2, with D uncertain. Germline V gene data show CDR1 as SGDLS and CDR2 as YYNGEE. Trimming pared 4 bases from V and 3 bases from J, leaving 10 bases between. This CDR3 is built from 13 residues. The CDR3 DNA sequence: TGTGCCAGCAGCCTAACATGGGACTATGGCTACACCTTC. Residues: CASSLTWDYGYTF.

This clonotype rates as medium-sized (0.01 to 0.1%). This chain links TRBV19 with TRBJ1-4; no clear D. This CDR3 region has 15 residues. Trimming left V 6 bases short and J 6 bases short, with 17 bases between. The germline V gene has CDR1 LNHDA and CDR2 SQIVND (reference sequence). The CDR3 spells CASRGRRVGDEKLFF. The CDR3 DNA reads TGTGCCAGTAGAGGACGGCGGGTGGGAGATGAAAAACTGTTTTTT.

This clonotype was seen a handful of times. V usage is TRBV28 and J usage is TRBJ1-1; D remains unclear. The CDR3 sequence is 13 residues long. Germline V lookup: CDR1 MDHEN, CDR2 SYDVKM. V lost 6 bases to trimming and J lost 0 bases, with 8 bases between them. The CDR3 nucleotides read TGTGCCAGCAGCCCAGCCTTGAACACTGAAGCTTTCTTT. As protein: CASSPALNTEAFF. Variable domain in full (rest from reference TRBV28 and TRBJ1-1): DVKVTQSSRYLVKRTGEKVFLECVQDMDHENMFWYRQDPGLGLRLIYFSYDVKMKEKGDIPEGYSVSREKKERFSLILESASTNQTSMYLCASSPALNTEAFFGQGTRLTVV.

The sample holds many counts of this clonotype. The gene calls are TRBV5-4 and TRBJ1-1, with 8 bases fitting TRBD1. This CDR3 has 16 residues. V shed 1 base and J 2 bases; nucleotides not matched to a gene: 7. CDR1 is SGHNT and CDR2 is YYREEE in the germline V gene (reference sequence). The CDR3 coding sequence is TGTGCCAGCAGCTTGCTAGACAGGGGTCTTAACACTGAAGCTTTCTTT. Encoded protein: CASSLLDRGLNTEAFF.

By sample fraction, this clonotype is medium-sized. This chain connects TRBV29-1 to TRBJ2-5, with D perhaps matching TRBD1 (5 bases). V was pared by 7 bases and J by 2 bases, with 8 bases between. This CDR3 spans 11 amino acids. The germline gives CDR1 SQVTM, CDR2 ANQGSEA. For the CDR3, the DNA is TGCAGCGGGGGCACTCAAGAGACCCAGTACTTC. It is translated as CSGGTQETQYF.

This clonotype is medium-sized by share. V usage is TRBV28 and J usage is TRBJ1-3; 8 bases agree with TRBD1. The V and J ends lost 1 base and 4 bases, in that order; junction bases with no gene match: 6. The CDR3 spans 16 residues. Germline V gives CDR1 MDHEN, CDR2 SYDVKM. This CDR3 reads CASSLLTTGVGNTIYF. In nucleotides, the CDR3 is TGTGCCAGCAGTTTATTAACGACAGGGGTGGGAAACACCATATATTTT.

This clonotype showed up many times. The J gene is TRBJ1-2, the V gene TRBV28; possibly TRBD1 for D (5 bases). CDR1 is MDHEN, CDR2 SYDVKM, per germline. This CDR3 has 13 amino acids. V lost 1 base and J lost 8, with 11 bases in between. The CDR3 DNA reads TGTGCCAGCAGTTTATTGGGGCCGGGAGGCTACACCTTC. Protein sequence: CASSLLGPGGYTF.

This clonotype is medium-sized in the sample. The chain couples TRBV30 to TRBJ1-1, with a tentative D call TRBD1 (6 bases). Germline V lookup: CDR1 GTSNPN, CDR2 SVGIG (reference sequence). Trimming shortened V by 3 bases and J by 10 bases, and 12 bases separated the two germline ends. The CDR3 contains 11 residues. The CDR3 here is CAWSPGRGAFF. CDR3 coding DNA: TGTGCCTGGAGCCCTGGCAGGGGAGCTTTCTTT.

This clonotype showed up just a few times. V usage is TRBV20-1 and J usage is TRBJ2-7; a weak D match, TRBD2 (6 bases). Germline V gene data show CDR1 as DFQATT and CDR2 as SNEGSKA (reference sequence). V was trimmed by 2 bases and J by 4 bases, leaving 12 bases between them. CDR3 length: 13 residues. The CDR3, as DNA: TGCAGTGCTAGACGGGAGTTGCTTTACGAGCAGTACTTC. This gives the protein CSARRELLYEQYF.

With respect to this clonotype: A much larger clone differs by one base, so this may be a read error. The rearrangement uses TRBV7-2 and TRBJ1-5; TRBD1 aligns across 7 bases. Germline V gene lookup returns CDR1 SGHTA and CDR2 FQGNSA. The CDR3 is 14 amino acids. DNA of the CDR3: TGTGCCAGCAGCTTTACAGGGGTGGGGCAGCCCCAGCAGTTT. Residues: CASSFTGVGQPQQF.

This chain joins TRBV3-1 and TRBJ1-5, with D maybe TRBD1 (6 bases). Germline values: CDR1 LGHDT, CDR2 YNNKEL (reference sequence). Trimming pared 5 bases from V and 5 bases from J, leaving 10 bases between. The CDR3 totals 13 residues. The DNA of the CDR3 is TGTGCCAGCAGCTCACAGGGCCATCAGCCCCAGCATTTT. It codes for CASSSQGHQPQHF.

This clonotype was detected many times. The rearrangement uses TRBV28 and TRBJ1-2; 7 bases line up with TRBD1. The germline CDR1 and CDR2 sequences are MDHEN and SYDVKM. CDR3 length: 15 residues. V lost 6 bases, J lost 2 bases, and 9 bases stayed unmatched. CDR3 loop: CASSPTGTENYGYTF. CDR3 coding DNA: TGTGCCAGCAGCCCCACCGGGACAGAGAACTATGGCTACACCTTC.

To note about this clonotype: This could be a read error, since a much larger clone is one nucleotide away. The conserved phenylalanine or tryptophan is not found at the CDR3 terminus, so this likely reflects a read error. The genes are TRBV24-1 and TRBJ2-3, with TRBD2 matching over 10 bases. CDR3 length equals 17 residues. V trimming: 4 bases; J trimming: 3 bases; junction bases outside the gene matches: 9. Germline-derived CDR1 and CDR2 are KGHDR and SFDVKD. The CDR3 reads CATSESGRASVTDTQYL. DNA of the CDR3: TGTGCCACCAGTGAAAGCGGGAGGGCTTCAGTGACAGATACGCAGTATCTT.

This clonotype is medium-sized in the sample. The chain links TRBV19 to TRBJ1-4, with D possibly TRBD1 on 6 matching bases. The CDR3 sequence is 14 residues long. V was clipped by 3 bases and J by 7 bases, with 12 bases between them. CDR1 LNHDA and CDR2 SQIVND come from the germline V gene (reference sequence). The DNA of the CDR3 is TGTGCCAGTAGTATCAGGGGCACGCCTGAAAAACTGTTTTTT. Amino acids: CASSIRGTPEKLFF.

V is TRBV5-1 and J is TRBJ1-1; 8 nucleotides agree with TRBD1. J lost 1 base, V lost 4 bases, and 6 bases had no gene match. CDR1 is SGHRS and CDR2 is YFSETQ in the germline V gene. The CDR3 is 15 residues long. The CDR3 bases are TGCGCCAGCAGCAACCCAGGGGGCGGGAACACTGAAGCTTTCTTT. Its translation: CASSNPGGGNTEAFF.

This rearrangement joins TRBV12-3 or TRBV12-4 to TRBJ2-3; 10 nucleotides align to TRBD1. Trimming took 3 bases from V and 3 from J; bases not matched to a gene: 6. The CDR3 contains 16 residues. As DNA, the CDR3 is TGTGCCAGCAGTTTGGGACAGGGGATTTATACAGATACGCAGTATTTT. Amino acids: CASSLGQGIYTDTQYF.

This clonotype turned up a few times. The chain couples TRBV12-3 or TRBV12-4 to TRBJ2-4, with D perhaps matching TRBD1 (6 bases). Trimming shortened V by 1 base and J by 0 bases, and 22 bases separated the two germline ends. The CDR3 runs to 20 residues. In nucleotides, the CDR3 is TGTGCCAGCAGTTTAGGTTCGTGGGTAGGGGGAAGCCCAGCCAAAAACATTCAGTACTTC. Protein sequence: CASSLGSWVGGSPAKNIQYF.

By sample fraction, this clonotype is medium-sized (0.01 to 0.1%). The gene calls are TRBV19 and TRBJ1-2; D is unclear. There are 17 residues in the CDR3. V was shortened by 3 bases and J by 6 bases, with 23 bases between the two germline ends. Germline CDR1 reads LNHDA; CDR2 reads SQIVND (reference sequence). CDR3 nucleotide sequence: TGTGCCAGTAGTATTGAGACGGCCCATGGCCCGAGCCATGGCTACACCTTC. It specifies CASSIETAHGPSHGYTF.

The rearrangement joins TRBV28 to TRBJ2-3; 10 positions agree with TRBD2. CDR3 size: 19 residues. CDR1 MDHEN and CDR2 SYDVKM come from the germline V gene. The chain's CDR3 is CVALGQGSGSSGSWYTQYF. The CDR3 bases are TGTGTCGCCCTAGGACAGGGATCGGGATCTAGCGGGAGTTGGTATACGCAGTATTTT. Full variable domain (outside the CDR3, taken from reference TRBV28 and TRBJ2-3): DVKVTQSSRYLVKRTGEKVFLECVQDMDHENMFWYRQDPGLGLRLIYFSYDVKMKEKGDIPEGYSVSREKKERFSLILESASTNQTSMYLCVALGQGSGSSGSWYTQYFGPGTRLTVL.